This T cell receptor (beta chain) was identified in a study of T cells in tuberculosis. Whole-study context: Sequenced TCRs come from CD1B-GMM tetramer-binding T cells. A South African cohort included IGRA-negative adolescents, latently infected IGRA-positive adolescents and adults with active tuberculosis.

On average around 100,000 T cells per donor were immunosequenced. This clone has only one observation. V was pared by 0 bases and J by 10 bases, with 9 bases of the junction left unmatched. Germline assignment: CDR1 LGHNA and CDR2 YNFKEQ. The CDR3 totals 16 residues. Data came from immunoSEQ multiplex PCR; TCRdb stores just in-frame clones and leaves some out. The sample includes over 40,000 clones, roughly 95% of them seen just once. The V and J genes are TRBV4-2 and TRBJ2-1; 10 positions match TRBD2. Material for sequencing was PBMCs. The clonotype originates from a donor between 10 and 35 years old with latent tuberculosis or without tuberculosis infection. The CDR3: CASSQEGTFSGREQFF. CDR3 in DNA: TGTGCCAGCAGCCAAGAGGGTACCTTTAGCGGGAGGGAGCAGTTCTTC.